This T cell receptor (beta chain) was sequenced for a study of blood T cell repertoires in COVID-19. Study in general: Researchers got acute and convalescent COVID-19 samples from the United States, Italy and Spain. T cells, B-cell-depleted T cells, or PBMCs supplied cDNA or gDNA.

Authors' methods: Scientists estimated how many nucleated cells there were by amplifying reference gene primers. The repertoire was sequenced with immunoSEQ multiplex PCR; TCRdb's copy has only in-frame clones and lacks some. That table supplies the V and J calls and clone size; D and trimming were determined from the DNA. The sample consists of roughly 280,000 clones, approximately 86% of them appearing once. Germline V CDR1 and CDR2: MDHEN, SYDVKM. The CDR3 has 13 residues. Trimming took off 3 bases at V and 4 bases at J, with 9 bases between the two ends. This clonotype originated in a woman in her 50s who had recovered from COVID-19. The sample comprised peripheral blood. The rearrangement links TRBV28 to TRBJ1-1; D unclear. The CDR3 here is CASSLLGSTEAFF. In DNA form, the CDR3 reads TGTGCCAGCAGTTTGTTGGGGAGCACTGAAGCTTTCTTT.